The 14 T cell receptor beta chains below all came from one sample that was sequenced in a study of cytomegalovirus exposure and HLA in healthy donors. The PCR had 60 Vbeta and 13 Jbeta primers. Profiled with immunoSEQ multiplex PCR; TCRdb holds only in-frame clones, not every one. This sample contains tens of thousands of clones. Input material: PBMCs. Receptors originate from a man aged 55 to 69 in good health and CMV-seropositive.

The chain joins TRBV19 to TRBJ2-5; the match to TRBD1 covers 10 bases. From germline, CDR1 is LNHDA and CDR2 SQIVND (reference sequence). The J segment lost 5 bases and the V segment lost 7 bases, leaving 10 bases of the junction unmatched. CDR3 size: 15 residues. The CDR3, as DNA: TGTGCCAGTACCTCCGGGACAGGGGATGGGGAGACCCAGTACTTC. This gives the protein CASTSGTGDGETQYF.

The chain has TRBV5-1 and TRBJ2-7, with 9 bases identical to TRBD2. J was trimmed by 0 bases and V by 3 bases; bases with no gene match: 7. This CDR3 comprises 16 residues. Germline lookup yields CDR1 SGHRS and CDR2 YFSETQ. The CDR3 coding sequence is TGCGCCAGCAGCTCCGGTCTAGCGGGGACCTCCTACGAGCAGTACTTC. Protein product: CASSSGLAGTSYEQYF.

The chain recombines TRBV6-8 with TRBJ1-1; perhaps TRBD1 as D (5 bases). Germline V CDR1 and CDR2: MNHGY, SAAAGT. This CDR3 is 15 amino acids long. The V end lost 6 bases, the J end lost 1 base, and 15 bases lay between the germline ends. The DNA for the CDR3 is TGTGCCAGCAGCAAAATACAGGCGGAGAACACTGAAGCTTTCTTT. Residues: CASSKIQAENTEAFF.

The rearrangement joins TRBV6-5 to TRBJ1-5, with TRBD1 as a possible D gene (5 bases). The V gene's germline CDR1 is MNHEY and CDR2 SVGAGI. The CDR3 sequence is 15 residues long. V lost 2 bases and J lost 7, with 15 bases in between. The CDR3 reads CASSYGERGSQPQHF. The CDR3, as DNA: TGTGCCAGCAGTTACGGGGAAAGGGGTAGCCAGCCCCAGCATTTT.

The chain combines TRBV11-2 with TRBJ1-3, with a tentative D call TRBD1 (5 bases). The germline V gene has CDR1 SGHAT and CDR2 FQNNGV. Trimming took 4 bases from V and 1 from J, leaving 8 bases between them. The CDR3 runs 14 residues. The CDR3 DNA is TGTGCCAGCAGCTCGGGACTGTCTGGAAACACCATATATTTT. Its translation is CASSSGLSGNTIYF.

The rearrangement uses TRBV27 and TRBJ2-7, with D possibly matching TRBD2 (5 bases). CDR1 is MNHEY and CDR2 is SMNVEV in the germline V gene (reference sequence). The CDR3 contains 15 residues. V was clipped by 5 bases and J by 3 bases, with 17 bases between them. The CDR3 protein is CASSPRVGRFYEQYF. In DNA, the CDR3 is TGTGCCAGCAGTCCGCGGGTGGGTCGATTCTACGAGCAGTACTTC.

V gene TRBV6-5 combines with J gene TRBJ2-5; D perhaps matches TRBD2 (5 bases). The CDR3 consists of 16 residues. The V gene's germline CDR1 is MNHEY and CDR2 SVGAGI. V was trimmed by 0 bases and J by 1 base, leaving 12 bases between them. The CDR3 DNA reads TGTGCCAGCAGTTACTCCCCGGCGAGGGCCCAAGAGACCCAGTACTTC. This encodes CASSYSPARAQETQYF.

The chain couples TRBV18 to TRBJ1-5; 10 nucleotides line up with TRBD1. Trimming cost V 3 bases and J 5 bases; bases outside gene matches: 4. This CDR3 comprises 15 residues. CDR1 is KGHSH and CDR2 is LQKENI in the germline V gene. CDR3 region: CASSPTGTGDQPQHF. In DNA form, the CDR3 reads TGTGCCAGCTCACCTACCGGGACAGGGGATCAGCCCCAGCATTTT.

The chain recombines TRBV6-1 with TRBJ2-1; 8 positions match TRBD1. The V gene's germline CDR1 is MNHNS and CDR2 SASEGT. This CDR3 spans 15 amino acids. After removal of 8 bases from V and 1 base from J, the junction contained 7 bases not matched to a gene. CDR3 amino acids: CASEGQGISYNEQFF. CDR3 coding DNA: TGTGCCAGCGAAGGACAGGGCATATCCTACAATGAGCAGTTCTTC.

This clone is called medium-sized based on its frequency. The rearrangement uses TRBV4-1 and TRBJ2-1; 10 bases line up with TRBD2. V lost 3 bases to trimming and J lost 5 bases; unmatched junction nucleotides: 7. The CDR3 spans 16 residues. The germline V gene has CDR1 MGHRA and CDR2 YSYEKL. The CDR3 DNA is TGCGCCAGCAGCCAGGTAGCGGGAGGACTCGACAATGAGCAGTTCTTC. Protein product: CASSQVAGGLDNEQFF.

CDR3 protein: CASSQDGQQETQYF. CDR3 DNA: TGTGCCAGCAGCCAAGATGGACAGCAAGAGACCCAGTACTTC. V and J are TRBV4-2 and TRBJ2-5, with a weak D call TRBD1 (6 bases). The V end was cut by 0 bases, the J end by 2 bases, with 7 bases between. The germline gives CDR1 LGHNA, CDR2 YNFKEQ. The CDR3 runs 14 residues.

This rearrangement joins TRBV10-3 to TRBJ1-5; 7 nucleotides align to TRBD1. The CDR3 runs to 17 residues. Germline V gene lookup returns CDR1 ENHRY and CDR2 SYGVKD. The V and J ends lost 0 bases and 6 bases, in that order; junction bases with no gene match: 11. CDR3 region: CAISESLTGTDRQPQHF. CDR3 DNA sequence: TGTGCCATCAGTGAGTCATTAACCGGGACAGACCGTCAGCCCCAGCATTTT.

The rearrangement uses TRBV6-6 and TRBJ1-1; D is perhaps TRBD1 (6 bases). V shed 5 bases and J shed 4 bases, with 11 bases lying between them. CDR1 and CDR2 from the germline V gene are MNHNY and SVGAGI (reference sequence). This CDR3 spans 13 amino acids. CDR3 DNA sequence: TGTGCCAGCAGTGCCGGGACATCCACTGAAGCTTTCTTT. Protein sequence: CASSAGTSTEAFF.

The chain links TRBV11-2 to TRBJ2-7; D gene ambiguous. The CDR3 has 10 amino acids. Germline CDR1 is SGHAT and CDR2 is FQNNGV. V lost 4 bases, J lost 5 bases, and 3 bases lay in between. CDR3 in amino acids: CASSYNEQYF. The DNA of the CDR3 is TGTGCCAGCAGCTATAACGAGCAGTACTTC.